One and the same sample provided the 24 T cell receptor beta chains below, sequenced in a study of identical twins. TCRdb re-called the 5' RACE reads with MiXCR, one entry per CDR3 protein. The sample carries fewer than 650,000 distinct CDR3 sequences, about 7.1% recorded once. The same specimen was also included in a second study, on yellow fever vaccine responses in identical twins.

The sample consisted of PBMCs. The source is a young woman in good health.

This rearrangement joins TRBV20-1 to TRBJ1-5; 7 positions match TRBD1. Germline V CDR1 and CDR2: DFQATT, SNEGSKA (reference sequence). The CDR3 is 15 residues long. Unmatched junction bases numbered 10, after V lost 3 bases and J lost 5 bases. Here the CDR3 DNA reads TGCAGTGCTAGGGTTAAGGGGGCTTTTGATCAGCCCCAGCATTTT. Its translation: CSARVKGAFDQPQHF.

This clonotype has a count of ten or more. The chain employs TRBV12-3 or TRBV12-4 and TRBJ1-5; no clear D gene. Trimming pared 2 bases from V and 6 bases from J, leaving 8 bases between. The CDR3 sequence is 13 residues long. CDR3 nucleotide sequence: TGTGCCAGCAGTTTAATCTCAACTCAGCCCCAGCATTTT. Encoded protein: CASSLISTQPQHF.

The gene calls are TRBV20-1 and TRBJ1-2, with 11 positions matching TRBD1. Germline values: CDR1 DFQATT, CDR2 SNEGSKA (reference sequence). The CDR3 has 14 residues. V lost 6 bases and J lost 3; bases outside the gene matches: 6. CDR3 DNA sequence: TGCAGTGCGTCGGACAGGGGGCGAGACTATGGCTACACCTTC. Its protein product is CSASDRGRDYGYTF.

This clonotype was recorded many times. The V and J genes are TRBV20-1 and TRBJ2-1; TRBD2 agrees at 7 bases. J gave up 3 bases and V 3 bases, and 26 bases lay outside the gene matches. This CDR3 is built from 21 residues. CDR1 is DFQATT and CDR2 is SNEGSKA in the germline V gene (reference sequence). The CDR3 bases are TGCAGTGCTAGGCGGATTAGCGGAGTGGTAATGGGGGGGGGAATCTACAATGAGCAGTTCTTC. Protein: CSARRISGVVMGGGIYNEQFF.

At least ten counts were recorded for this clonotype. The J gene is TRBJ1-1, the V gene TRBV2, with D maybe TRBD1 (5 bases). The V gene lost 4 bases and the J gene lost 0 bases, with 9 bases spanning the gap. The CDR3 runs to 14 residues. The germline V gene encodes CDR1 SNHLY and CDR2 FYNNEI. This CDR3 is CASSGTNMNTEAFF. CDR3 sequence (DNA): TGTGCCAGCAGTGGGACAAATATGAACACTGAAGCTTTCTTT.

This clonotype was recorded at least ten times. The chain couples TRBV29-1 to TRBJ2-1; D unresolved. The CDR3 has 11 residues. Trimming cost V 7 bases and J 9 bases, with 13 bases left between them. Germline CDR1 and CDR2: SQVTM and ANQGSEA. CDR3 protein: CSGGPTAEQFF. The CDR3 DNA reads TGCAGCGGAGGACCCACCGCTGAGCAGTTCTTC.

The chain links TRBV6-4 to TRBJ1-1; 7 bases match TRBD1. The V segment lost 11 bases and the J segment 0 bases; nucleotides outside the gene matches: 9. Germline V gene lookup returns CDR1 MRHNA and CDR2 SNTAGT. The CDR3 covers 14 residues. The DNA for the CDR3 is TGTGCCGCCAGGGACAGAACTATGAACACTGAAGCTTTCTTT. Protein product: CAARDRTMNTEAFF.

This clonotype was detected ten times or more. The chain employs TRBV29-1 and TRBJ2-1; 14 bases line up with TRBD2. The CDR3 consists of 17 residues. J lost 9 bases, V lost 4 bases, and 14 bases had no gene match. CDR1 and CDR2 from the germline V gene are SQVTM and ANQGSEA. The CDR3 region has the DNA TGCAGCGTTGTAGATCGCGGGACTAGCGGGAGCCAGGGTGAGCAGTTCTTC. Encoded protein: CSVVDRGTSGSQGEQFF.

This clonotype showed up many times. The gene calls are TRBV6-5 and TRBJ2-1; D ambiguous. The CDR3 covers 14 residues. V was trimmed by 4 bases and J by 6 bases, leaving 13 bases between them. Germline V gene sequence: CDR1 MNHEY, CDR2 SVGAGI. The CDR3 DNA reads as TGTGCCAGCAGTTCCCGTGGACCTCCCAATGAGCAGTTCTTC. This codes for CASSSRGPPNEQFF.

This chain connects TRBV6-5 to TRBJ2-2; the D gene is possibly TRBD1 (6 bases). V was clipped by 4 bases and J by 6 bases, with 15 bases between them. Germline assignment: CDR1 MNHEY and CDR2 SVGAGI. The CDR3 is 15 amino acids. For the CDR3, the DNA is TGTGCCAGCAGTTTCGGTACAGGGCGCTCCGGGGAGCTGTTTTTT. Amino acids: CASSFGTGRSGELFF.

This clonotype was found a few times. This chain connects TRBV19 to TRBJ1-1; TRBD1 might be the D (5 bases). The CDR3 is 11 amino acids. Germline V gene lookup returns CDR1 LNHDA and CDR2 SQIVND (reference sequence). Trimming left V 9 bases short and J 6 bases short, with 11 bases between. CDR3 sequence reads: CARGGESEAFF. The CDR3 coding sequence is TGTGCCAGAGGAGGGGAATCTGAAGCTTTCTTT.

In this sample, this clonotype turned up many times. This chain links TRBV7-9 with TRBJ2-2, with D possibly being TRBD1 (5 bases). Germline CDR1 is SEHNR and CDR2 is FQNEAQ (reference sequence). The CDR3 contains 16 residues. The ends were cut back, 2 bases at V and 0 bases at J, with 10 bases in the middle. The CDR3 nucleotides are TGTGCCAGCAGCTTATTAGACAGACCGAACACCGGGGAGCTGTTTTTT. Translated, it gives CASSLLDRPNTGELFF.

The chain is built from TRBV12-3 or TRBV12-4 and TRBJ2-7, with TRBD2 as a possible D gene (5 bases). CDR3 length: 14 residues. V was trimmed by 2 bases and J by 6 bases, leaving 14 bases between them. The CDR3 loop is CASSLRRSEGEQYF. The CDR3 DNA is TGTGCCAGCAGTTTAAGGCGGAGTGAGGGCGAGCAGTACTTC.

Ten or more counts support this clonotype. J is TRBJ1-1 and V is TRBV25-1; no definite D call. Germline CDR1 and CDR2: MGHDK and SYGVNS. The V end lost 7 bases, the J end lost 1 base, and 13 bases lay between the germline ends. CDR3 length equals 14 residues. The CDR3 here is CASNDRAPNTEAFF. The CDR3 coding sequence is TGTGCCAGCAACGACCGGGCCCCGAACACTGAAGCTTTCTTT.

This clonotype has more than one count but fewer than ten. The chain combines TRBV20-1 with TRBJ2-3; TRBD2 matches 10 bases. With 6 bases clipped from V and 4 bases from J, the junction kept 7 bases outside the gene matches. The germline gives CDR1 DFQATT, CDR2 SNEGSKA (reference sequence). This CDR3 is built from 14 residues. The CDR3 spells CSAPTSGVSDTQYF. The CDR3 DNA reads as TGCAGTGCGCCAACTAGCGGGGTTTCAGATACGCAGTATTTT.

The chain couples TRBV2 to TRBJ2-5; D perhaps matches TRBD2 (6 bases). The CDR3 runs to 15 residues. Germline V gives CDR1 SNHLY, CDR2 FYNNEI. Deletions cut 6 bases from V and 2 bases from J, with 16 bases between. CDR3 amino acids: CASRGRLAWQETQYF. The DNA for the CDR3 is TGTGCCAGCAGGGGGAGGCTAGCCTGGCAAGAGACCCAGTACTTC. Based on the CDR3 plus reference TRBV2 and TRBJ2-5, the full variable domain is EPEVTQTPSHQVTQMGQEVILRCVPISNHLYFYWYRQILGQKVEFLVSFYNNEISEKSEIFDDQFSVERPDGSNFTLKIRSTKLEDSAMYFCASRGRLAWQETQYFGPGTRLLVL.

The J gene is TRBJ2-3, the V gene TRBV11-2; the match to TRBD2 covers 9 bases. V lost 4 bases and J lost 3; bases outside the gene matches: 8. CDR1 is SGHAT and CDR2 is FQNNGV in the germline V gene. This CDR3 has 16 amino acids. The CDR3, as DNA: TGTGCCAGCAGCTCACCGTGGGCGGGGGGGACAGATACGCAGTATTTT. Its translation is CASSSPWAGGTDTQYF. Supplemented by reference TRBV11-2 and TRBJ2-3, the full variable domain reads EAGVAQSPRYKIIEKRQSVAFWCNPISGHATLYWYQQILGQGPKLLIQFQNNGVVDDSQLPKDRFSAERLKGVDSTLKIQPAKLEDSAVYLCASSSPWAGGTDTQYFGPGTRLTVL.

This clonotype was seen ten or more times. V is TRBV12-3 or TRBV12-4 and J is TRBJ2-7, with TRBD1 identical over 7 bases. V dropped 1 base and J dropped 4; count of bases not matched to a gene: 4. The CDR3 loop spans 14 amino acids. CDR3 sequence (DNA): TGTGCCAGCAGTTTAGGGGGACAGCTTTACGAGCAGTACTTC. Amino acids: CASSLGGQLYEQYF.

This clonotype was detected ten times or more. For the CDR3, the DNA is TGCGCCAGCCGGGACACCGACTACGAGCAGTACTTC. Residues: CASRDTDYEQYF. The V and J genes are TRBV5-1 and TRBJ2-7; possibly TRBD1 for D (6 bases). V lost 7 bases, J lost 3 bases, and 11 bases lay in between. This CDR3 spans 12 amino acids. Germline lookup yields CDR1 SGHRS and CDR2 YFSETQ.

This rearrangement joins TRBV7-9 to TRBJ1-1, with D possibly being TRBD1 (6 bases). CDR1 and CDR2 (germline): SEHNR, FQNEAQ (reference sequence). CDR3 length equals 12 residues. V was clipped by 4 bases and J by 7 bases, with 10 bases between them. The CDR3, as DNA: TGTGCCAGCAGCTCGGTCAGGGGTGAAGCTTTCTTT. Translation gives CASSSVRGEAFF.

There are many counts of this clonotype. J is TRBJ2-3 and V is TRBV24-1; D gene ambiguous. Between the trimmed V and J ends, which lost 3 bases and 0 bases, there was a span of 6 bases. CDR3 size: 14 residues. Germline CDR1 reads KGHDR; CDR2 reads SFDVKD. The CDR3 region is CATSDLGSTDTQYF. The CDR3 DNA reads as TGTGCCACCAGTGATCTAGGAAGCACAGATACGCAGTATTTT.

The CDR3 region has the DNA TGCAGTGCTAGAGATTCAGGGTCAAATCAGCCCCAGCATTTT. This codes for CSARDSGSNQPQHF. V is TRBV20-1 and J is TRBJ1-5, with D possibly TRBD1 on 5 matching bases. Trimming took off 0 bases at V and 4 bases at J, with 10 bases between the two ends. The CDR3 loop spans 14 amino acids. Germline CDR1 and CDR2: DFQATT and SNEGSKA (reference sequence).

This chain's CDR3 is CASSQEGLGFGEKLFF. The CDR3 nucleotides read TGCGCCAGCAGCCAAGAGGGCCTGGGATTCGGAGAAAAACTGTTTTTT. The J gene is TRBJ1-4, the V gene TRBV4-1; D ambiguous. Trimming left V 0 bases short and J 8 bases short, with 16 bases between. The CDR3 covers 16 residues. Germline CDR1 and CDR2: MGHRA and YSYEKL.

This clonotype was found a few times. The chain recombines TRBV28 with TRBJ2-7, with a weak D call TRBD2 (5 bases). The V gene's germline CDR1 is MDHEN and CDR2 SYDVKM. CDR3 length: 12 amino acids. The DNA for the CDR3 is TGTGCGGCAGAGGGCACCACCTACGAGCAGTACTTC. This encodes CAAEGTTYEQYF.